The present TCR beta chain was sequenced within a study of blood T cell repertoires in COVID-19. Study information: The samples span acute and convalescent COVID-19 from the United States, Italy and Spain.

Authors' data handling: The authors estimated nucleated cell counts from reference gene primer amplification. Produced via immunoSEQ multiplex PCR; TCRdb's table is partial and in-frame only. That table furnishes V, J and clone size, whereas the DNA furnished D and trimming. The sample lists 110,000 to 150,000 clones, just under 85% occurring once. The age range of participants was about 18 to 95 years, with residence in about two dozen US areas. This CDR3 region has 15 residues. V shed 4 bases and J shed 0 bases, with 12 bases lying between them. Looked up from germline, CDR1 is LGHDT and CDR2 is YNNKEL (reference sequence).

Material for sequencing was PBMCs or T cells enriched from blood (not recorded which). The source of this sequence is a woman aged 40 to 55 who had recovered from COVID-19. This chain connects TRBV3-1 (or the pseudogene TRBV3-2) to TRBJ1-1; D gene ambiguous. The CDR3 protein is CASSRAGNMNTEAFF. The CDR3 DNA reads TGTGCCAGCAGCCGGGCGGGAAATATGAACACTGAAGCTTTCTTT.